This T cell receptor (beta chain) was sequenced in a study of OX40 agonist ivuxolimab in advanced cancers. Study background: Having had anti-PD-1, anti-PD-L1 or anti-CTLA-4 therapy before was allowed, and roughly 40% had some.

This clone was seen once. Sequencing was performed with immunoSEQ multiplex PCR; in TCRdb, only in-frame clones are kept and a portion is missing. The data contain around 76,000 clones, approximately 91% of them seen just once; the ten biggest clones take up 10% to 15%. CDR3 length: 15 amino acids. The junction had 5 bases not matched to a gene; V was cut back by 0 bases and J by 9 bases. Germline V gene data show CDR1 as MRHNA and CDR2 as SNTAGT. The sequencing here drew on CD4+ or CD8+ T cells sorted from blood, taken in a trial of the OX40 agonist ivuxolimab. This receptor was obtained from an adult with an advanced solid tumor such as melanoma, head and neck, liver or kidney cancer. The chain is built from TRBV6-4 and TRBJ2-3; 11 positions match TRBD2. CDR3 DNA sequence: TGTGCCAGCAGTGACTCATTAGCGGGAGGGAGCACGCAGTATTTT. It specifies CASSDSLAGGSTQYF.